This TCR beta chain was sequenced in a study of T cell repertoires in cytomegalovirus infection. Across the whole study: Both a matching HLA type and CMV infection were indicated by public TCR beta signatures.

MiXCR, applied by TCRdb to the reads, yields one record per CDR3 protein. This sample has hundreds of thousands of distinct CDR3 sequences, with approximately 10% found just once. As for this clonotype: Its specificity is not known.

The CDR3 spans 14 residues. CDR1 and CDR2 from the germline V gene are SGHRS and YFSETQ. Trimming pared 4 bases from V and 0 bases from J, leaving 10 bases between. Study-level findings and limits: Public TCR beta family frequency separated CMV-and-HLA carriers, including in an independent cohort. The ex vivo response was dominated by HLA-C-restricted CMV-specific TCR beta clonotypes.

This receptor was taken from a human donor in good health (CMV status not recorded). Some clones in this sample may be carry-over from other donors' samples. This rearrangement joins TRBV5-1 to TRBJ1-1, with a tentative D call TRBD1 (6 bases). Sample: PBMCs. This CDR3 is CASSIDRLNTEAFF. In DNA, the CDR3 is TGCGCCAGCAGCATAGACAGGTTGAACACTGAAGCTTTCTTT.